These 2 T cell receptor beta chains share one sample of origin, sequenced in a study of blood T cell repertoires in COVID-19. Using immunoSEQ multiplex PCR, the repertoire was profiled, and TCRdb retains in-frame clones only, with some absent. The repertoire holds 100,000 to 150,000 clones, with about 86% as singletons. The sequenced material came from PBMCs or T cells enriched from blood (not recorded which). These receptors originate from a middle-aged man with acute COVID-19.

The chain recombines TRBV19 with TRBJ2-7, with 7 bases that match TRBD1. V shed 5 bases and J 1 base; nucleotides not matched to a gene: 8. CDR1 and CDR2 from the germline V gene are LNHDA and SQIVND (reference sequence). The CDR3 sequence is 15 residues long. The CDR3 loop is CASSRPGTASYEQYF. CDR3 bases: TGTGCCAGTAGTCGCCCCGGGACAGCATCCTACGAGCAGTACTTC.

The chain combines TRBV7-9 with TRBJ1-4; 8 nucleotides agree with TRBD1. The CDR3 sequence is 12 residues long. V trimming: 4 bases; J trimming: 10 bases; junction bases outside the gene matches: 2. Germline V gives CDR1 SEHNR, CDR2 FQNEAQ (reference sequence). The CDR3 bases are TGTGCCAGCAGCTACGGACAGGGAAAACTGTTTTTT. This translates into CASSYGQGKLFF. The entire variable domain, with the rest obtained from reference TRBV7-9 and TRBJ1-4, is as follows: DTGVSQNPRHKITKRGQNVTFRCDPISEHNRLYWYRQTLGQGPEFLTYFQNEAQLEKSRLLSDRFSAERPKGSFSTLEIQRTEQGDSAMYLCASSYGQGKLFFGSGTQLSVL.